Listed here are 18 T cell receptor beta chains from one sample, sequenced in a study of identical twins. TCRdb independently ran MiXCR on the 5' RACE reads; one entry per CDR3 protein. Here the sample spans some 590,000 distinct CDR3 sequences, approximately 9.6% being singletons. These same records also appear under a second study, on yellow fever vaccine responses in identical twins.

The sequenced material came from PBMCs. These receptors originate from a woman aged 18-29 years in good health.

The genes are TRBV6-5 and TRBJ2-7; 7 bases match TRBD1. The CDR3 runs to 15 residues. Germline trimming cut 0 bases from V and 3 bases from J; bases unmatched to any gene: 5. CDR1 is MNHEY and CDR2 is SVGAGI in the germline V gene. CDR3 loop: CASSYSTGAHYEQYF. In DNA form, the CDR3 reads TGTGCCAGCAGTTACTCAACAGGGGCCCACTACGAGCAGTACTTC.

This clonotype has a count of ten or more. The J gene is TRBJ2-1, the V gene TRBV6-1, with 7 bases matching TRBD2. The ends lost 4 bases at V and 9 bases at J; junction bases unmatched: 9. This CDR3 is 14 amino acids long. The germline V gene encodes CDR1 MNHNS and CDR2 SASEGT. The CDR3 DNA reads as TGTGCCAGCAGTGCGGGCTCTATAGCGGGTGAGCAGTTCTTC. Protein: CASSAGSIAGEQFF.

This clonotype was counted a few times. The chain employs TRBV27 and TRBJ2-7; D not certain. This CDR3 has 13 amino acids. Germline V CDR1 and CDR2: MNHEY, SMNVEV (reference sequence). V gave up 5 bases and J gave up 4 bases, with 12 bases separating them. The CDR3 sequence is CASSAEIEYEQYF. CDR3 in DNA: TGTGCCAGCAGTGCGGAGATAGAGTACGAGCAGTACTTC.

This clonotype was observed a few times. This rearrangement joins TRBV14 to TRBJ1-2; D gene ambiguous. The CDR3 is 16 amino acids. CDR1 and CDR2 from the germline V gene are SGHDN and FVKESK. Trimming removed 4 bases at V and 3 bases at J, with 18 bases between. The CDR3 reads CASSPSAPGSYYGYTF. The CDR3 nucleotides read TGTGCCAGCAGCCCCTCGGCCCCAGGCAGCTACTATGGCTACACCTTC.

This clonotype was observed a handful of times. The chain links TRBV6-1 to TRBJ2-3; TRBD2 matches 9 bases. V trimming: 7 bases; J trimming: 10 bases; junction bases outside the gene matches: 15. CDR1 and CDR2 (germline): MNHNS, SASEGT. The CDR3 is 15 amino acids. CDR3 nucleotides: TGTGCCAGCACTCCCCAGCGGGGGGTTCCGGGGGCGCAGTATTTT. The encoded protein is CASTPQRGVPGAQYF.

The gene calls are TRBV6-1 and TRBJ2-7, with TRBD1 matching 9 bases. Germline trimming cut 6 bases from V and 2 bases from J; bases unmatched to any gene: 11. Germline CDR1 reads MNHNS; CDR2 reads SASEGT. This CDR3 region has 16 residues. CDR3 sequence (DNA): TGTGCCAGCAGGAACTCCGGGACAGGGTTGACCTACGAGCAGTACTTC. The encoded protein is CASRNSGTGLTYEQYF.

The V and J genes are TRBV20-1 and TRBJ2-7; a possible D gene is TRBD2 (6 bases). Trimming removed 3 bases from V and 5 bases from J, with 11 bases in between. Germline V gene lookup returns CDR1 DFQATT and CDR2 SNEGSKA (reference sequence). The CDR3 totals 12 residues. The CDR3 DNA is TGCAGTGCTAGGGCGGGGACGCACGAGCAGTACTTC. This sequence encodes CSARAGTHEQYF.

There are many counts of this clonotype. V and J are TRBV4-3 and TRBJ2-2; 9 bases match TRBD2. The CDR3 is 17 residues long. V gave up 1 base and J gave up 1 base; unmatched junction bases: 4. From germline, CDR1 is LGHNA and CDR2 YSLEER. The DNA for the CDR3 is TGCGCCAGCAGCCAAGTCGTGACTAGCGGGAACACCGGGGAGCTGTTTTTT. Encoded protein: CASSQVVTSGNTGELFF.

This clonotype came up many times. The CDR3 DNA is TGCGCCAGCAGCTTGGAGGGGGTTACCACAGATACGCAGTATTTT. Translation gives CASSLEGVTTDTQYF. This sequence joins TRBV5-1 and TRBJ2-3, with D maybe TRBD1 (6 bases). Germline values: CDR1 SGHRS, CDR2 YFSETQ. The CDR3 runs 15 residues. The V end was cut by 0 bases, the J end by 2 bases, with 10 bases between.

The chain employs TRBV30 and TRBJ2-1; 12 positions match TRBD2. Germline values: CDR1 GTSNPN, CDR2 SVGIG (reference sequence). J gave up 6 bases and V 6 bases, and 6 bases lay outside the gene matches. The CDR3 spans 14 residues. The CDR3 DNA sequence: TGTGCCTGCTCTAGCGGGGGGGCAGGCAATGAGCAGTTCTTC. This codes for CACSSGGAGNEQFF.

The chain recombines TRBV27 with TRBJ2-1, with D possibly matching TRBD2 (5 bases). The germline V and J ends were trimmed by 3 bases and 13 bases, with 19 bases remaining between them. The CDR3 covers 14 residues. The germline V gene encodes CDR1 MNHEY and CDR2 SMNVEV (reference sequence). For the CDR3, the DNA is TGTGCCAGCAGTTTCGGACCTAGCACCACCCCCCAGTTCTTC. Translation: CASSFGPSTTPQFF.

In this sample, this clonotype turned up many times. The chain has TRBV7-6 and TRBJ2-7; TRBD1 agrees at 9 bases. Trimming took 3 bases from V and 5 from J; bases not matched to a gene: 5. The CDR3 covers 14 residues. CDR1 SGHVS and CDR2 FNYEAQ come from the germline V gene. CDR3 residues: CASSFSTGGDEQYF. CDR3 nucleotides: TGTGCCAGCAGCTTTTCAACAGGGGGCGACGAGCAGTACTTC.

This clonotype has at least ten counts. The chain carries TRBV27 and TRBJ2-2; 10 bases map to TRBD1. V lost 6 bases and J lost 4; bases outside the gene matches: 5. The CDR3 has 15 amino acids. Germline V gene sequence: CDR1 MNHEY, CDR2 SMNVEV (reference sequence). The chain's CDR3 is CASRRQGAPTGELFF. For the CDR3, the DNA is TGTGCCAGCAGGCGACAGGGGGCGCCCACCGGGGAGCTGTTTTTT.

This clonotype has more than one count but fewer than ten. The chain uses TRBV20-1 and TRBJ2-1; D may be TRBD2 (5 bases). From germline, CDR1 is DFQATT and CDR2 SNEGSKA (reference sequence). The germline V and J ends were trimmed by 3 bases and 6 bases, with 12 bases remaining between them. There are 13 residues in the CDR3. CDR3 amino acids: CSARGSPGNEQFF. The CDR3 coding sequence is TGCAGTGCTAGGGGGAGCCCTGGCAATGAGCAGTTCTTC.

This clonotype occurred many times. The chain joins TRBV7-2 to TRBJ2-1; 7 bases fit TRBD2. This CDR3 comprises 15 residues. The germline CDR1 and CDR2 sequences are SGHTA and FQGNSA. V shed 5 bases and J 4 bases; nucleotides not matched to a gene: 8. The CDR3 loop is CASSPGLGEYNEQFF. CDR3 nucleotide sequence: TGTGCCAGCAGCCCTGGACTAGGGGAATACAATGAGCAGTTCTTC.

This chain links TRBV7-8 with TRBJ2-7; TRBD1 agrees at 8 bases. Unmatched junction bases numbered 12, after V lost 1 base and J lost 10 bases. The CDR3 totals 15 residues. Germline CDR1 and CDR2: SGHVS and FQNEAQ. CDR3 residues: CASSLVFRGQGEQYF. CDR3 DNA: TGTGCCAGCAGCTTAGTATTCAGGGGGCAAGGAGAACAGTACTTC. Variable domain in full (rest from reference TRBV7-8 and TRBJ2-7): GAGVSQSPRYKVAKRGQDVALRCDPISGHVSLFWYQQALGQGPEFLTYFQNEAQLDKSGLPSDRFFAERPEGSVSTLKIQRTQQEDSAVYLCASSLVFRGQGEQYFGPGTRLTVT.

There are a few counts of this clonotype. The chain is built from TRBV7-2 and TRBJ2-7; TRBD1 might be the D (6 bases). V lost 3 bases to trimming and J lost 5 bases, with 11 bases between them. CDR3 length: 13 residues. The germline gives CDR1 SGHTA, CDR2 FQGNSA. This CDR3 reads CASSLNRANEQYF. The CDR3 DNA is TGTGCCAGCAGCTTGAACAGGGCCAACGAGCAGTACTTC.

The sample holds a few counts of this clonotype. This sequence joins TRBV4-2 and TRBJ1-2, with D maybe TRBD1 (5 bases). The CDR3 is 15 amino acids. Germline V CDR1 and CDR2: LGHNA, YNFKEQ. The V gene lost 0 bases and the J gene lost 0 bases, with 8 bases spanning the gap. CDR3 region: CASSQDSGPNYGYTF. CDR3 DNA sequence: TGTGCCAGCAGCCAAGATTCAGGGCCTAACTATGGCTACACCTTC.